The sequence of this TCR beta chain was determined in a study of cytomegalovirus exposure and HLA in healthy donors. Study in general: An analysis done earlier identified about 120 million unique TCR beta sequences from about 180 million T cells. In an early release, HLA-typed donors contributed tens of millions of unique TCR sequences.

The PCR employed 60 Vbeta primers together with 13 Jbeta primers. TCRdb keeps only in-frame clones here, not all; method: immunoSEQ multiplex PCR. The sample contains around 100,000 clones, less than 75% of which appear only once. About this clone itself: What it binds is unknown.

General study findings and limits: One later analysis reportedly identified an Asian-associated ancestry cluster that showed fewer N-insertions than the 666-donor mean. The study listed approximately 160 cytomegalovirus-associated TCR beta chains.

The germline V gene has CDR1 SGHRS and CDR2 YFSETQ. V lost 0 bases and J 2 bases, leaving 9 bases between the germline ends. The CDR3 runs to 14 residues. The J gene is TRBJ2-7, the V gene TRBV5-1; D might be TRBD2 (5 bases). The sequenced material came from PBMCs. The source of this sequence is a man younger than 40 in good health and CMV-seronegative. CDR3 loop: CASSLGENTYEQYF. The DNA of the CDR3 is TGCGCCAGCAGCTTGGGGGAGAACACCTACGAGCAGTACTTC.